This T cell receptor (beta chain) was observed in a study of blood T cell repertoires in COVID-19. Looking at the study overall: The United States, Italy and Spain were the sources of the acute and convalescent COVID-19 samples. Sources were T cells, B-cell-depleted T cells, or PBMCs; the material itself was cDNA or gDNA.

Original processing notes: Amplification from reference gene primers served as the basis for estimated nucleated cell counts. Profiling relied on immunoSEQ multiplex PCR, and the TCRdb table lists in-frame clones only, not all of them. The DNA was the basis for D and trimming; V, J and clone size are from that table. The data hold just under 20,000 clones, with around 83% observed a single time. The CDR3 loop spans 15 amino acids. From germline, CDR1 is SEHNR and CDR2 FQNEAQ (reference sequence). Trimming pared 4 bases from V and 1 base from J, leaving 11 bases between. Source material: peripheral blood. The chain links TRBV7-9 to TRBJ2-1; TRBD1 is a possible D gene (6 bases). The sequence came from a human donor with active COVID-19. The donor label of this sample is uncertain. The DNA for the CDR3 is TGTGCCAGCAGCTCATCGGACAGTTCCTACAATGAGCAGTTCTTC. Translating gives CASSSSDSSYNEQFF.